The 14 T cell receptor beta chains in this list originate from one sample, sequenced in a study of blood T cell repertoires in COVID-19. Profiled with immunoSEQ multiplex PCR; TCRdb holds only in-frame clones, not every one. This table has roughly 32,000 clones, 93% appearing once. Source material: peripheral blood. These receptor sequences come from a male donor with active COVID-19.

The chain is built from TRBV6-2 or TRBV6-3 and TRBJ2-6, with D possibly TRBD2 on 5 matching bases. V was pared by 3 bases and J by 1 base, with 10 bases between. CDR1 is MNHEY, CDR2 SVGEGT, per germline. This CDR3 contains 16 residues. The CDR3 reads CASSYIGSSGANVLTF. CDR3 nucleotides: TGTGCCAGCAGTTATATTGGGAGTTCTGGGGCCAACGTCCTGACTTTC.

The gene calls are TRBV18 and TRBJ1-2, with 9 bases fitting TRBD1. Germline CDR1 is KGHSH and CDR2 is LQKENI. J lost 8 bases, V lost 4 bases, and 8 bases had no gene match. This CDR3 comprises 14 residues. The CDR3 protein is CASSLRTGAEGYTF. The CDR3 DNA follows: TGTGCCAGCTCACTAAGGACAGGGGCTGAGGGCTACACCTTC.

V usage is TRBV20-1 and J usage is TRBJ1-2; D is undetermined. CDR3 length equals 11 residues. Germline V gives CDR1 DFQATT, CDR2 SNEGSKA (reference sequence). V was trimmed by 4 bases and J by 5 bases, leaving 8 bases between them. CDR3 protein: CSAIAEYGYTF. CDR3 bases: TGCAGTGCTATCGCGGAGTATGGCTACACCTTC.

The DNA for the CDR3 is TGTGCCAGCAGCCCCGCCTGGAGCGGGGGGCTCCAAGAGACCCAGTACTTC. This codes for CASSPAWSGGLQETQYF. The chain is built from TRBV3-1 (or the pseudogene TRBV3-2) and TRBJ2-5, with 9 bases aligning to TRBD2. Germline assignment: CDR1 LGHDT and CDR2 YNNKEL (reference sequence). The CDR3 length is 17 residues. Losses at the gene ends were 4 bases for V and 1 base for J; bases not matched to a gene: 10.

The chain employs TRBV30 and TRBJ2-3, with D unclear. The CDR3 is 10 residues long. CDR1 GTSNPN and CDR2 SVGIG come from the germline V gene (reference sequence). Between the trimmed V and J ends, which lost 7 bases and 6 bases, there was a span of 8 bases. The DNA of the CDR3 is TGTGCCTCCCACGGGGATACGCAGTATTTT. Its protein is CASHGDTQYF.

This clone has a single count. The chain couples TRBV6-5 to TRBJ2-1; TRBD2 aligns across 8 bases. Germline V lookup: CDR1 MNHEY, CDR2 SVGAGI. The CDR3 runs to 12 residues. V gave up 8 bases and J gave up 9 bases; unmatched junction bases: 6. CDR3 sequence reads: CASGRGVGEQFF. The CDR3, as DNA: TGTGCCAGCGGGCGGGGGGTTGGTGAGCAGTTCTTC.

This chain links TRBV19 with TRBJ2-3; 9 nucleotides agree with TRBD1. V shed 4 bases, J shed 0 bases, and the junction held 11 bases outside the gene matches. The CDR3 consists of 18 residues. Per germline, CDR1 LNHDA and CDR2 SQIVND (reference sequence). The CDR3 nucleotides are TGTGCCAGTAGTACCCGGACAGGGGCAAGGCTTAGCACAGATACGCAGTATTTT. Its translation: CASSTRTGARLSTDTQYF.

CDR3 loop: CASSTGGGSTEAFF. The CDR3 nucleotides read TGTGCCAGTAGTACCGGCGGGGGGAGCACTGAAGCTTTCTTT. The chain has TRBV19 and TRBJ1-1, with D possibly being TRBD1 (5 bases). The CDR3 totals 14 residues. Between the trimmed V and J ends, which lost 4 bases and 4 bases, there was a span of 13 bases. Germline values: CDR1 LNHDA, CDR2 SQIVND (reference sequence).

The V call is TRBV9, the J call TRBJ2-2; 9 bases fit TRBD1. Per the germline V gene, CDR1 is SGDLS and CDR2 is YYNGEE. The CDR3 contains 15 residues. With V trimmed by 5 bases and J by 5 bases, 7 bases remained unmatched. For the CDR3, the DNA is TGTGCCAGCAGACTTACAGGGGGCGGGACCGGGGAGCTGTTTTTT. This codes for CASRLTGGGTGELFF.

The gene calls are TRBV11-2 and TRBJ1-6; a possible D gene is TRBD1 (5 bases). V lost 3 bases and J lost 6, with 12 bases in between. Germline V gives CDR1 SGHAT, CDR2 FQNNGV. The CDR3 contains 15 residues. The CDR3 DNA reads TGTGCCAGCAGCTTGCCCTCGGGGGGTAATTCACCCCTCCACTTT. Translating it yields CASSLPSGGNSPLHF. The whole variable domain, remainder taken from reference TRBV11-2 and TRBJ1-6, is EAGVAQSPRYKIIEKRQSVAFWCNPISGHATLYWYQQILGQGPKLLIQFQNNGVVDDSQLPKDRFSAERLKGVDSTLKIQPAKLEDSAVYLCASSLPSGGNSPLHFGNGTRLTVT.

The chain is built from TRBV9 and TRBJ2-3, with TRBD1 matching over 8 bases. The germline CDR1 and CDR2 sequences are SGDLS and YYNGEE. The CDR3 spans 16 residues. The V and J ends lost 4 bases and 1 base, in that order; junction bases with no gene match: 8. CDR3 sequence (DNA): TGTGCCAGCAGCAGCCGGACAGGGTCACGCACAGATACGCAGTATTTT. It specifies CASSSRTGSRTDTQYF.

V usage is TRBV7-2 and J usage is TRBJ1-4, with D tentatively TRBD1 (5 bases). CDR1 and CDR2 from the germline V gene are SGHTA and FQGNSA. Trimming took off 2 bases at V and 0 bases at J, with 13 bases between the two ends. The CDR3 covers 17 residues. The CDR3 spells CASSLTFDRATNEKLFF. As DNA, the CDR3 is TGTGCCAGCAGCTTAACGTTTGACAGAGCAACTAATGAAAAACTGTTTTTT.

The chain couples TRBV3-1 (or the pseudogene TRBV3-2) to TRBJ1-4; 7 bases line up with TRBD1. Germline V gene data show CDR1 as LGHDT and CDR2 as YNNKEL (reference sequence). V trimming: 3 bases; J trimming: 3 bases; junction bases outside the gene matches: 7. CDR3 length: 16 amino acids. The CDR3 is CASSHRGVVSNEKLFF. The CDR3 DNA is TGTGCCAGCAGCCACAGGGGGGTGGTGTCTAATGAAAAACTGTTTTTT.

The gene calls are TRBV14 and TRBJ1-6, with D possibly TRBD1 on 5 matching bases. The CDR3 has 16 residues. Trimming took off 1 base at V and 7 bases at J, with 14 bases between the two ends. CDR1 and CDR2 (germline): SGHDN, FVKESK. CDR3 sequence: CASSQGLAGRNSPLHF. The CDR3 DNA reads TGTGCCAGCAGCCAAGGACTCGCAGGGCGGAATTCACCCCTCCACTTT.